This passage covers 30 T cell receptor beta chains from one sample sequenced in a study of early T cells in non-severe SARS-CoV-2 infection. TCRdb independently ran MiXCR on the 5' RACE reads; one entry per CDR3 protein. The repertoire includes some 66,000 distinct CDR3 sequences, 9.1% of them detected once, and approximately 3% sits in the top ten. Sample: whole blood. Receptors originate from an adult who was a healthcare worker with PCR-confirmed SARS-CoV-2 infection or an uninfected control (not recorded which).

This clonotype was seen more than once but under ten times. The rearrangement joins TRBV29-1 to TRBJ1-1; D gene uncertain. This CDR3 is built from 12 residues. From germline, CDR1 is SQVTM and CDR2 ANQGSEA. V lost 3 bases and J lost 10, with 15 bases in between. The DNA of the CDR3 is TGCAGCGTTGATCCAGGATCCTCCGGAGCTTTCTTT. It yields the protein CSVDPGSSGAFF.

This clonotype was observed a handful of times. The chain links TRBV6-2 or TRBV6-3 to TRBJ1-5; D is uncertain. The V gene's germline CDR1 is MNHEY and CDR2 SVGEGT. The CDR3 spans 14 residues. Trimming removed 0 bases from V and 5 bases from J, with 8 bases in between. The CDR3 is CASSYSTGYQPQHF. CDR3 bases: TGTGCCAGCAGTTACTCGACGGGGTATCAGCCCCAGCATTTT.

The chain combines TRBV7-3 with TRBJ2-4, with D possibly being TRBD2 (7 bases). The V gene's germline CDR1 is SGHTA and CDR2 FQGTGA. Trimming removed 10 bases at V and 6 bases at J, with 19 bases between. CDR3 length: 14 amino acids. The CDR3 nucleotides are TGTGCCACCCACGGGGGGCCTGCGGGAAACATTCAGTACTTC. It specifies CATHGGPAGNIQYF.

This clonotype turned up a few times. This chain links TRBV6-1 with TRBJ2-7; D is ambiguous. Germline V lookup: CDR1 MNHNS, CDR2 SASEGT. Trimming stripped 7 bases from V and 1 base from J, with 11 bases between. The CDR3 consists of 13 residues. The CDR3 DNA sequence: TGTGCCAGCAATAGAGACCAATCCTACGAGCAGTACTTC. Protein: CASNRDQSYEQYF.

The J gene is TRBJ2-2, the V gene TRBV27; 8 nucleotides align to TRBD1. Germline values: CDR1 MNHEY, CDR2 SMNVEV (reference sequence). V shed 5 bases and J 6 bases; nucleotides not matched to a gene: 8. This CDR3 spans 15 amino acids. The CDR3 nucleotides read TGTGCCAGCAGTGGGCCAGGGGGCATCCCCGGGGAGCTGTTTTTT. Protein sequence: CASSGPGGIPGELFF.

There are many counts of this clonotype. The CDR3 region is CSHRGTNEQFF. In DNA form, the CDR3 reads TGCAGCCACCGGGGGACCAATGAGCAGTTCTTC. The J gene is TRBJ2-1, the V gene TRBV29-1; weak D call: TRBD2 (6 bases). The V and J ends lost 8 bases and 6 bases respectively, with 11 bases between them. The CDR3 covers 11 residues. Per germline, CDR1 SQVTM and CDR2 ANQGSEA.

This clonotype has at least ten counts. CDR3 sequence (DNA): TGTGCCAGCCTCCTGACTAGCGGGACTTTGGACATTCAGTACTTC. It specifies CASLLTSGTLDIQYF. The chain combines TRBV25-1 with TRBJ2-4, with 11 nucleotides matching TRBD2. The CDR3 runs to 15 residues. The germline V gene has CDR1 MGHDK and CDR2 SYGVNS. The V and J ends lost 8 bases and 8 bases, in that order; junction bases with no gene match: 11.

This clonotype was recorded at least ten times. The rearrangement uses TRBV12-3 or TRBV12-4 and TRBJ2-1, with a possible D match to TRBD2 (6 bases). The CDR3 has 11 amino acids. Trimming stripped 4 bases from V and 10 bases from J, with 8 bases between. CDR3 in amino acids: CASSSGGEQFF. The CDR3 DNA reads TGTGCCAGCAGTTCCGGAGGGGAGCAGTTCTTC.

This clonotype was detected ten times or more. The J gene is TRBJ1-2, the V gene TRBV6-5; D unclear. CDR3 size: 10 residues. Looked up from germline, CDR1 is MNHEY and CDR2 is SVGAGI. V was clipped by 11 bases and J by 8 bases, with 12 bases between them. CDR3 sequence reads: CAVTSGGYTF. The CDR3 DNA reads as TGTGCCGTTACCTCGGGAGGCTACACCTTC.

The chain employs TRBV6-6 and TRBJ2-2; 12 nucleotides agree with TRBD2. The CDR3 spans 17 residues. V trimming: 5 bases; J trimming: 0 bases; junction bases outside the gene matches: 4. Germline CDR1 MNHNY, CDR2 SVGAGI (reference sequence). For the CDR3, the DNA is TGTGCCAGCAGTCGCACTAGCGGGAGGACGAACACCGGGGAGCTGTTTTTT. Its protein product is CASSRTSGRTNTGELFF.

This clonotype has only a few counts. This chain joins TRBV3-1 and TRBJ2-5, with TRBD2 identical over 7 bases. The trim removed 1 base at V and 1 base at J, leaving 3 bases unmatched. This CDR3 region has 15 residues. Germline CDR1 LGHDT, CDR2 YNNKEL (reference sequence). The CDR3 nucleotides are TGTGCCAGCAGCCAAGGCGGGAGAGGCCAAGAGACCCAGTACTTC. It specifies CASSQGGRGQETQYF.

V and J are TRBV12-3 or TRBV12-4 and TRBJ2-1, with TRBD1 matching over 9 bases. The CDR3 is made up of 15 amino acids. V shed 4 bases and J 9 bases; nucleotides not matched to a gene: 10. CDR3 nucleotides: TGTGCCAGCAGTTGGGTGACAGGGGGTTCCGGTGAGCAGTTCTTC. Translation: CASSWVTGGSGEQFF.

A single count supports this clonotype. The DNA for the CDR3 is TGTGCCACCAGCGCTCACGCTCGGAATGAGCAGTTCTTC. Protein sequence: CATSAHARNEQFF. V usage is TRBV15 and J usage is TRBJ2-1; D gene unclear. This CDR3 is built from 13 residues. Germline CDR1 and CDR2: LNHNV and YYDKDF (reference sequence). Trimming cost V 5 bases and J 7 bases, with 12 bases left between them.

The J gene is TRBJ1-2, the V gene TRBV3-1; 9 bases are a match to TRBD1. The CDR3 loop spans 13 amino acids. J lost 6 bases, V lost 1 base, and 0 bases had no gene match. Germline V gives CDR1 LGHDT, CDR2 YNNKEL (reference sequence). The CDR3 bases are TGTGCCAGCAGCCAAGGACAGGGGGATGGCTACACCTTC. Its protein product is CASSQGQGDGYTF.

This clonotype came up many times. CDR3 DNA sequence: TGTGCCAGCAGTCGAAAACAGGGGCCCACAGATACGCAGTATTTT. It codes for CASSRKQGPTDTQYF. This rearrangement joins TRBV27 to TRBJ2-3; 7 bases agree with TRBD1. CDR3 length: 15 residues. V trimming: 5 bases; J trimming: 2 bases; junction bases outside the gene matches: 7. Germline-derived CDR1 and CDR2 are MNHEY and SMNVEV (reference sequence).

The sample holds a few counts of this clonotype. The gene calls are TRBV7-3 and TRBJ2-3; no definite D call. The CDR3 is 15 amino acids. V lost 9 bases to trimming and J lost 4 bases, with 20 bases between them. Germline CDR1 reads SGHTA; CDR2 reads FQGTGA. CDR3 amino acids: CARCLDTYGADTQYF. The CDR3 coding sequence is TGTGCCAGGTGCTTAGATACCTATGGGGCAGATACGCAGTATTTT.

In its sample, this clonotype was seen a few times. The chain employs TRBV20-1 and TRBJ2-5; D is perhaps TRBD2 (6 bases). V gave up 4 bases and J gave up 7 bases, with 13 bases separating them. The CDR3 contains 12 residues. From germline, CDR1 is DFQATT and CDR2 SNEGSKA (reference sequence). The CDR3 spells CSATGTFSTQYF. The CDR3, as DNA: TGCAGTGCTACCGGGACTTTTTCGACCCAGTACTTC.

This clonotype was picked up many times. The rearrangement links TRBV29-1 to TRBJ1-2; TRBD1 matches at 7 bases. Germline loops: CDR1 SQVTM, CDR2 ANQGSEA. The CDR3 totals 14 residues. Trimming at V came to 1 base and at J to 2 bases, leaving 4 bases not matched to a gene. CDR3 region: CSVEGRGMNYGYTF. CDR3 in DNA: TGCAGCGTTGAAGGCAGGGGGATGAACTATGGCTACACCTTC.

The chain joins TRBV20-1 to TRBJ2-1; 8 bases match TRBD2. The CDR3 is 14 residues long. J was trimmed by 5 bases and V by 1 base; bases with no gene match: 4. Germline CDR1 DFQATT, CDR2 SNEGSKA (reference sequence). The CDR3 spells CSARGREEHNEQFF. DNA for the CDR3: TGCAGTGCTAGAGGGCGGGAGGAGCACAATGAGCAGTTCTTC.

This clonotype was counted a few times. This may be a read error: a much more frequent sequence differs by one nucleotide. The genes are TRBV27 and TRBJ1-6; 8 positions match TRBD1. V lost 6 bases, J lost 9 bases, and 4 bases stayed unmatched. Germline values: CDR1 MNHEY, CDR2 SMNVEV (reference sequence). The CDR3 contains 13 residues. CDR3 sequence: CASSRQGFSPLHF. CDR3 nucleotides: TGTGCCAGCAGCCGACAGGGGTTTTCACCCCTCCACTTT.

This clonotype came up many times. The CDR3 coding sequence is TGTGCCAGCAGCGCACAGCAAGAGACCCAGTACTTC. Translated: CASSAQQETQYF. This sequence joins TRBV9 and TRBJ2-5; D not certain. Germline V gene data show CDR1 as SGDLS and CDR2 as YYNGEE. V lost 3 bases to trimming and J lost 2 bases, with 5 bases between them. CDR3 size: 12 residues.

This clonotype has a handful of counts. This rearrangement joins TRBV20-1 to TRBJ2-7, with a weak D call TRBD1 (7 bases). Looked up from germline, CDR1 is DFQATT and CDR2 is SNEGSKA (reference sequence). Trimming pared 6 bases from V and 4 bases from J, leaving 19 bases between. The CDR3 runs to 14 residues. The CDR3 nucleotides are TGCAGTGCAAGAAGGGCGGGACAGCCGTACGAGCAGTACTTC. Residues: CSARRAGQPYEQYF.

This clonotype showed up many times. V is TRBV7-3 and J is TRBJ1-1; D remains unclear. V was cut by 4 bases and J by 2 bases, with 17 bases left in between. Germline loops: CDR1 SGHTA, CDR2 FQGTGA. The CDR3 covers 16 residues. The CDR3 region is CASSSHLGLTNTEAFF. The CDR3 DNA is TGTGCCAGCAGCTCACACCTCGGACTGACCAACACTGAAGCTTTCTTT.

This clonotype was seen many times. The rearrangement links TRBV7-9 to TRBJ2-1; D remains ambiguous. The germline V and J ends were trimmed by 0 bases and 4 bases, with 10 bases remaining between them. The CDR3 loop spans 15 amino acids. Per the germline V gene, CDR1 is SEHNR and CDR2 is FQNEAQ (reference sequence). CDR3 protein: CASSLAGLGYNEQFF. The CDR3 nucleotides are TGTGCCAGCAGCTTAGCCGGCCTAGGGTACAATGAGCAGTTCTTC. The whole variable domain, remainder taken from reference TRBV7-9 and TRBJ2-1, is DTGVSQNPRHKITKRGQNVTFRCDPISEHNRLYWYRQTLGQGPEFLTYFQNEAQLEKSRLLSDRFSAERPKGSFSTLEIQRTEQGDSAMYLCASSLAGLGYNEQFFGPGTRLTVL.

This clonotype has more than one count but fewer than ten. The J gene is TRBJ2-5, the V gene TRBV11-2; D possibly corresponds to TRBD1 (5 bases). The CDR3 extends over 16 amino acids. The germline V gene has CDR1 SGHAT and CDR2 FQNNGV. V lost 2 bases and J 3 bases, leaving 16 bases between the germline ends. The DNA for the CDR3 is TGTGCCAGCAGCTTAAGGGTCTGGGTAGGGGAAGAGACCCAGTACTTC. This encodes CASSLRVWVGEETQYF. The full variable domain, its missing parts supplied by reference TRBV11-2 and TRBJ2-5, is EAGVAQSPRYKIIEKRQSVAFWCNPISGHATLYWYQQILGQGPKLLIQFQNNGVVDDSQLPKDRFSAERLKGVDSTLKIQPAKLEDSAVYLCASSLRVWVGEETQYFGPGTRLLVL.

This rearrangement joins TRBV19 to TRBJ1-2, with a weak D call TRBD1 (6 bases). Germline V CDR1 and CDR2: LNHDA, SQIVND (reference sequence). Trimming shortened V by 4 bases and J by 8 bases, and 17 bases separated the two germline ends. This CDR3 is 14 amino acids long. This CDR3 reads CASSTLQGMGGYTF. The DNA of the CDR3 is TGTGCCAGTAGTACCCTACAGGGAATGGGAGGCTACACCTTC.

The CDR3 protein is CSATVAGGTDTQYF. For the CDR3, the DNA is TGCAGTGCTACGGTGGCGGGAGGGACAGATACGCAGTATTTT. J is TRBJ2-3 and V is TRBV20-1; TRBD2 aligns across 9 bases. This CDR3 region has 14 residues. The germline V gene has CDR1 DFQATT and CDR2 SNEGSKA (reference sequence). With V trimmed by 4 bases and J by 3 bases, 5 bases remained unmatched.

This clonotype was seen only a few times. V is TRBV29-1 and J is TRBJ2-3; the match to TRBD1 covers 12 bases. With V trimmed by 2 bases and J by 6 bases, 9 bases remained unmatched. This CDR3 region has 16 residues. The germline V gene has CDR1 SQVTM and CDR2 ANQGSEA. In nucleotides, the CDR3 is TGCAGCGTTGAAAAGGGACAGGGGGCTCCCCCCGATACGCAGTATTTT. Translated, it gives CSVEKGQGAPPDTQYF.

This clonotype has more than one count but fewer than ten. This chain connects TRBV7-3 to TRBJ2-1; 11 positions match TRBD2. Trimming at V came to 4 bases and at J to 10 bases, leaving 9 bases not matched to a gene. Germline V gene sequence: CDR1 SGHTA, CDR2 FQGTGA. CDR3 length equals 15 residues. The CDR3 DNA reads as TGTGCCAGCAGCTCCACTAGCGGGAGCGGGGCAGAGCAGTTCTTC. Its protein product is CASSSTSGSGAEQFF.

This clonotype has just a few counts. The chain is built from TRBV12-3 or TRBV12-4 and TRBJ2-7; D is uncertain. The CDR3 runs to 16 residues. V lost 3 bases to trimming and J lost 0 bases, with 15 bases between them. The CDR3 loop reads CASSFDHRQSSYEQYF. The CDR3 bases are TGTGCCAGCAGTTTCGATCATCGGCAAAGCTCCTACGAGCAGTACTTC.